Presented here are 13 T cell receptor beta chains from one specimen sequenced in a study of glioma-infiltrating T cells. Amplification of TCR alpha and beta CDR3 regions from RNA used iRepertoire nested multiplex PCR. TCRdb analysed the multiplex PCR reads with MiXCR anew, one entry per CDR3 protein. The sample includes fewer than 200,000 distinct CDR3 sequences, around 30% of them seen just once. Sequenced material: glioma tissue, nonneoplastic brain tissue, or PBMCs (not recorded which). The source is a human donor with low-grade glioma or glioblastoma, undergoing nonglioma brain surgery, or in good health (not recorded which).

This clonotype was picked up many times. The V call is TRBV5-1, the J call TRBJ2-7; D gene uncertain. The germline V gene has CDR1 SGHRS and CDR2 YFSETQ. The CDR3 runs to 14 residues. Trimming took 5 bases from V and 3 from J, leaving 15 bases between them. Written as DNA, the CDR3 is TGCGCCAGCAGTTCCGATACCATGGGCTACGAGCAGTACTTC. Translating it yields CASSSDTMGYEQYF.

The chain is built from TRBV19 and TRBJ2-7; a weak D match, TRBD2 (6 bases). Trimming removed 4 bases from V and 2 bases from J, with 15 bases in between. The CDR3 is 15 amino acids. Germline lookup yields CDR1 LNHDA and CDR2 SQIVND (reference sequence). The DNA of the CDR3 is TGTGCCAGTAGTACCTCTATCGGGGGTACCTACGAGCAGTACTTC. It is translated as CASSTSIGGTYEQYF. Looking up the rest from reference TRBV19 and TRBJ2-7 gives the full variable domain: DGGITQSPKYLFRKEGQNVTLSCEQNLNHDAMYWYRQDPGQGLRLIYYSQIVNDFQKGDIAEGYSVSREKKESFPLTVTSAQKNPTAFYLCASSTSIGGTYEQYFGPGTRLTVT.

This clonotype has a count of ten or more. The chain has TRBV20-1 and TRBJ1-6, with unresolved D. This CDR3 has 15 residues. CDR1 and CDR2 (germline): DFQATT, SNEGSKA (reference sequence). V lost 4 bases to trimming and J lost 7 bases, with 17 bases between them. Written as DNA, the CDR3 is TGCAGTGCTACCGCCGGGCCCCCGGAGAATTCACCCCTCCACTTT. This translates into CSATAGPPENSPLHF.

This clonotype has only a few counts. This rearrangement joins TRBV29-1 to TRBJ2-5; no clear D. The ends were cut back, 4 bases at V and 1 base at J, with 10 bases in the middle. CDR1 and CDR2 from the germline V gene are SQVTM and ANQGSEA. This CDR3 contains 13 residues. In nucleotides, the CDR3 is TGCAGCGTTGTAGAAGGCGGCCAAGAGACCCAGTACTTC. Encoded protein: CSVVEGGQETQYF. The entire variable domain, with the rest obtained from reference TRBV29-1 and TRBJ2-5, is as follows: SAVISQKPSRDICQRGTSLTIQCQVDSQVTMMFWYRQQPGQSLTLIATANQGSEATYESGFVIDKFPISRPNLTFSTLTVSNMSPEDSSIYLCSVVEGGQETQYFGPGTRLLVL.

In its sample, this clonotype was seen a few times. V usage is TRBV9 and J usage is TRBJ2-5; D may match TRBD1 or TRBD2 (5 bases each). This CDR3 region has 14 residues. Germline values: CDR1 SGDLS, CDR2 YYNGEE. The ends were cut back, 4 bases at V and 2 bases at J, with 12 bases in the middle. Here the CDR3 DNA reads TGTGCCAGCAGCTCGGGACCAATGCAAGAGACCCAGTACTTC. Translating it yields CASSSGPMQETQYF.

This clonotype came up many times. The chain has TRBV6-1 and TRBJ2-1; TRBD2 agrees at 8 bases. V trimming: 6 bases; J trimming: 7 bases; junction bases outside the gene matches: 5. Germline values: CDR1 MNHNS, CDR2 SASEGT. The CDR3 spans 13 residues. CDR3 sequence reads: CASRRLANNEQFF. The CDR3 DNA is TGTGCCAGCAGGAGACTAGCGAATAATGAGCAGTTCTTC.

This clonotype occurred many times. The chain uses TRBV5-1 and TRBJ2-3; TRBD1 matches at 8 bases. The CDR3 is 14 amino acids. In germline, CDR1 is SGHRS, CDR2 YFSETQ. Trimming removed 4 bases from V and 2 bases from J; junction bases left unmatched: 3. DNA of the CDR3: TGCGCCAGCAGCAGGACAGGGCTCACAGATACGCAGTATTTT. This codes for CASSRTGLTDTQYF.

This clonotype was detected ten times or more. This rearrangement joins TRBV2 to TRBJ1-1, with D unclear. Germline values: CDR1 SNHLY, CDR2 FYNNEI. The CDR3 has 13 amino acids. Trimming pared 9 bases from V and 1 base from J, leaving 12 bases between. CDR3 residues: CASTEIGNTEAFF. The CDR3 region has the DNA TGTGCCAGTACAGAGATTGGGAACACTGAAGCTTTCTTT.

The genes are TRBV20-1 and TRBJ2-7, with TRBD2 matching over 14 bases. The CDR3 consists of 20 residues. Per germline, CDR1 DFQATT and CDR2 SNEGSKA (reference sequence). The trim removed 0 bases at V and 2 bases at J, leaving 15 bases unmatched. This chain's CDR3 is CSARDGARLAGGPSTYEQYF. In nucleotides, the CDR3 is TGCAGTGCTAGAGATGGGGCGAGACTAGCGGGAGGGCCGTCCACCTACGAGCAGTACTTC.

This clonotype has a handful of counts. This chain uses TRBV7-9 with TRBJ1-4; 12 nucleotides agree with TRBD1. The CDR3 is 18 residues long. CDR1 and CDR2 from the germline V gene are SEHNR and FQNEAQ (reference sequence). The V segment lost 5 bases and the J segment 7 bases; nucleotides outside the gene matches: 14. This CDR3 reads CASSPPGQGAPGGEKLFF. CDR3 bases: TGTGCCAGCAGCCCGCCGGGACAGGGGGCGCCAGGGGGTGAAAAACTGTTTTTT.

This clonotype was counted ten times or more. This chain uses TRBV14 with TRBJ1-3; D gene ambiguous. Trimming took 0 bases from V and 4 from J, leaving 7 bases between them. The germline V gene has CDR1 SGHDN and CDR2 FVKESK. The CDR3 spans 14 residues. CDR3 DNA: TGTGCCAGCAGCCAAGAGTTGACCGGAAACACCATATATTTT. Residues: CASSQELTGNTIYF.

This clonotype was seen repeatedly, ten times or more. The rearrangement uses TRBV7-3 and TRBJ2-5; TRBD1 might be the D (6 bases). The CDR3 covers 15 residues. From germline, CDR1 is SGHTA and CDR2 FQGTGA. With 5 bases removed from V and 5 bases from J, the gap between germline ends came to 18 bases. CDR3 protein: CASSQGPGILETQYF. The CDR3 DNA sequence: TGTGCCAGCAGCCAGGGGCCGGGGATTCTGGAGACCCAGTACTTC. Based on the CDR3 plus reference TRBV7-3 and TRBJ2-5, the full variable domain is GAGVSQTPSNKVTEKGKYVELRCDPISGHTALYWYRQSLGQGPEFLIYFQGTGAADDSGLPNDRFFAVRPEGSVSTLKIQRTERGDSAVYLCASSQGPGILETQYFGPGTRLLVL.

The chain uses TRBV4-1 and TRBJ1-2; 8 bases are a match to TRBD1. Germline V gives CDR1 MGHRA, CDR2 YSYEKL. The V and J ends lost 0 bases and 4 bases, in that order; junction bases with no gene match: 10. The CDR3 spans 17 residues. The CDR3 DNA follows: TGCGCCAGCAGCCAAGAATACGGACAGGGAAGTTTCTATGGCTACACCTTC. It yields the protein CASSQEYGQGSFYGYTF.